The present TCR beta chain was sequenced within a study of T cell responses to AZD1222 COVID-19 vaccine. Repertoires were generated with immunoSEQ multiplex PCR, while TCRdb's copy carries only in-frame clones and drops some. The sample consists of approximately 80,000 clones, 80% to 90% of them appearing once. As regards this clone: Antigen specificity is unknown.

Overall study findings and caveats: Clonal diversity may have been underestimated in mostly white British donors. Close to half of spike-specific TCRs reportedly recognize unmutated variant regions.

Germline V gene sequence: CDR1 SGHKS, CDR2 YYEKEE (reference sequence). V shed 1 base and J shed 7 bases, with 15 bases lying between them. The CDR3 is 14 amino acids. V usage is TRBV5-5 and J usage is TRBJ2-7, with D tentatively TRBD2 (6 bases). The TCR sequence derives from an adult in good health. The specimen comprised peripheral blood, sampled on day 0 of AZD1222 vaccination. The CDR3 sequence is CASSLSEAREEQYF. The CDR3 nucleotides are TGTGCCAGCAGCTTGTCGGAGGCGCGGGAAGAGCAGTACTTC.